Sequencing of this TCR beta chain was carried out in a study of regulatory T cells in long-lasting Graves disease (dated by TCRdb to 2020 to 2022). In terms of the full investigation: Antithyroid drugs had been taken for less than 3 months by newly diagnosed Graves' disease patients. Peripheral blood TCR sequencing and RNA sequencing compared persistent Graves' disease patients with newly diagnosed Graves' disease patients. The study was registered as a clinical trial and conducted in China. A total of around 35 samples underwent TCR sequencing, from roughly 13 patients with persistent Graves' disease and 20 patients with newly diagnosed Graves' disease.

CDR1 is given as SGHVS and CDR2 as FNYEAQ, both from the germline V gene. V ends up 4 bases short and J 5 bases short, with an unmatched junction base count of 14. Counted from cysteine to phenylalanine, this CDR3 has 17 amino acids. Only CDR3 DNA remains: 51 bases, in frame from the first base. Libraries were made using multiplex PCR. The run used an Illumina HiSeq 4000. TCR beta libraries were built with iRepertoire HTBI primers and Arm-PCR amplification of CDR3 regions. PCR products were gel purified before sequencing. The original pipeline was this. Gene usage analysis of CDR3 amino acid clonotypes used the 60 to 75 TRBV and about 15 TRBJ segments found across samples. Filtered high-quality paired reads were merged into contigs using COPE and FqMerger. Contigs were aligned with BLAST to IMGT TRBV, TRBD and TRBJ reference genes, and CDR3 was defined per IMGT. Any clonotype with a frequency above 0.1% was counted as a highly expanded clone. Shannon entropy served as the measure of repertoire diversity, while the Gini coefficient captured V-J evenness. Clonotypes shared by more than one individual were considered public. TCRdb redid the processing of the public reads, applying fastp at Q25 and MiXCR, and retained in-frame beta chains. Under each unique CDR3 protein, matching rows form one entry showing the most common genes and DNA. The V and J calls and clone size are TCRdb's, not the authors'. The sample contains 500,000 or so distinct CDR3 sequences, 15% to 20% of them found a single time. 20% to 30% of the sample rests with the top ten.

The paper as a whole reports these results and caveats: Sequencing and analysis were limited to the TCR beta chain. Patients with persistent disease shared more public clonotypes (around 2,500) than newly diagnosed patients did (around 930). TRBV28, TRBJ1-2 and TRBJ2-5 were preferentially used in persistent disease, while TRBV20-1 and TRBJ2-1 were favored in newly diagnosed disease. Compared with newly diagnosed patients, patients with persistent Graves' disease had lower TCR Shannon entropy and fewer highly expanded clones, which suggests clonal expansion. The authors noted that the small sample size was a limitation that may lower accuracy. Because the primary lesion, thyroid tissue, could not be accessed, the study looked at peripheral blood alone.

There are a few counts of this clonotype. Its antigen is not yet known. No much larger clone exists at a distance of one base, and base qualities are not known. What the time point label conveys for this sample: newly diagnosed GD, antithyroid drugs for less than 3 months. For both TCR sequencing and RNA sequencing, RNA was extracted from PBMCs in TRIzol. The diagnosis of Graves' disease was made according to American Thyroid Association guidelines. Patients were recruited from an endocrinology department in Xi'an, China. Each patient gave 9 to 10 milliliters of peripheral blood, collected in an EDTA anticoagulant tube. Ficoll Paque Plus density gradient separation was used to isolate PBMCs, and no further T cell sorting was performed. An Agilent 2100 Bioanalyzer and agarose gel were used to assess RNA quality, and a NanoDrop 2000 was used to measure RNA concentration. These data were likewise used in another study, on T cells in Graves' hyperthyroidism and ophthalmopathy. The second source states: Stable Graves' hyperthyroidism was defined as no progression to ophthalmopathy during 18 months of follow-up. Hyperthyroidism patients were aged 18 to 65 years and newly diagnosed, with disease duration of less than 2 months. The study excluded patients with uncontrolled infections, other autoimmune diseases, pregnancy or lactation. Diagnoses were based on clinical symptoms, serum thyroxine and TRAb, thyroid ultrasound and orbital computed tomography. A first-round RT-PCR of the TCR CDR3 used the HTBI primer set with the Qiagen OneStep RT-PCR kit. Most expanded thyroid clonotypes (frequency above 0.001) were also detected in blood, suggesting blood repertoires may reflect thyroid immune responses. A 13 V-J signature model separated ophthalmopathy from stable hyperthyroidism, with roughly 88% sensitivity and approximately 81% specificity in cross-validation and 80%/75% in testing. In validation, the model predicted progression to ophthalmopathy with 65% to 71% sensitivity and around 72% specificity, a median of around 6.6 months before onset. A discovery cohort of roughly 100 patients, approximately 44 with Graves' ophthalmopathy and about 58 with stable Graves' hyperthyroidism, was used to find distinguishing TCR V-J signatures. Whether ophthalmopathy could be predicted prospectively was tested in an independent validation cohort made up of roughly 20 hyperthyroidism patients plus 17 patients who later progressed to ophthalmopathy. The approximately 90 discovery patients were randomly split 7:3 into training and test sets. In addition, the study compared T-cell repertoires in thyroid tissue and in blood from five or six Graves' hyperthyroidism patients. Following sampling, methimazole starting at 30 mg daily was given to hyperthyroidism patients, and high-dose intravenous methylprednisolone was given to ophthalmopathy patients. Libraries were constructed in a second round of multiplex PCR, after which size selection and purification were carried out. Paired-end sequencing of the libraries was performed with 100 bp reads on an Illumina HiSeq2000. SOAPnuke was used to process the raw data, with reads discarded if the reads contained adapters or uncalled bases, had a mean Phred below 15, or lacked an exact constant-primer or identifier match. High-quality paired reads were merged with COPE v1.2.5, and unique nucleotide sequences were defined as clonotypes. MiTCR v1.1 was used to align clonotypes to the IMGT TRBV, TRBD and TRBJ reference segments. Analysis was restricted to V-J combinations with a frequency above 0.0001, which covered 99% to 99.2% of repertoires. A TCS score was defined as the ratio of F50 (clonal expansion) to E x V (chaos), with BLOSUM62-based TCRdist applied between CDR3 peptides within each V-J. Welch's t-statistics and random forest reduced fewer than 600 V-J features to around 14, which were used in a naive Bayes classifier (R e1071). Sample size was not statistically predetermined, and blinding of investigators to group allocation was not performed. The paper reports TCR Vbeta CDR3 sequencing of about 140 peripheral blood samples: under 45 ophthalmopathy, over 70 hyperthyroidism and about 17 progressor patients.

The material sequenced was peripheral blood mononuclear cells (PBMCs), taken at new diagnosis, from a patient treated with antithyroid drugs. This receptor chain uses TRBV7-6 and TRBJ2-7; 10 middle bases align to TRBD2. The TCR comes from a woman aged 35-60 years with Graves disease. Donor details come from another sample of the same person, matched by shared clones. The CDR3 region reads CASSSGLRAGGPNEQYF. The sequence in DNA is TGTGCCAGCAGCTCCGGGTTGAGAGCGGGGGGGCCAAACGAGCAGTACTTC. With the rest looked up from the reference TRBV7-6 and TRBJ2-7 genes rather than sequenced, the full variable domain is GAGVSQSPRYKVTKRGQDVALRCDPISGHVSLYWYRQALGQGPEFLTYFNYEAQQDKSGLPNDRFSAERPEGSISTLTIQRTEQRDSAMYRCASSSGLRAGGPNEQYFGPGTRLTVT.